This T cell receptor beta chain stems from a study of T cells in Graves' hyperthyroidism and ophthalmopathy. The CDR3 is 15 residues long. Trimming shortened V by 7 bases and J by 4 bases, and 19 bases separated the two germline ends. Amplified TCR beta CDR3 regions derived from RNA transcripts. First-round RT-PCR of the TCR CDR3 relied on the HTBI primer set. In TCRdb, the multiplex PCR reads were re-called with MiXCR into one record per CDR3 protein. This table has about 290,000 distinct CDR3 sequences, roughly 15% appearing once. Study-level results: Ophthalmopathy prediction by the model preceded onset by a median approximately six months.

This clonotype was recorded many times. Antigen unknown. Each 10 ml fresh peripheral blood draw supplied the PBMCs. The chain recombines TRBV12-3 or TRBV12-4 with TRBJ1-2, with D tentatively TRBD1 (5 bases). The receptor was derived from a woman aged 50 to 60 with Graves' hyperthyroidism that later progressed to Graves' ophthalmopathy. Sequencing was performed on blood. This CDR3 reads CASTSGRGRFYGYTF. DNA of the CDR3: TGTGCCAGCACCTCAGGGCGGGGCAGGTTCTATGGCTACACCTTC.